This T cell receptor (beta chain) was found in a study of cytomegalovirus exposure and HLA in healthy donors. General study points: In an earlier analysis, about 87% or about 30%: the productive usage of most TCR beta V segments. For TCR beta chains, V- and J-gene trimming was later linked to a missense DCLRE1C variant. The listing of some 170 TCR beta chains classed them as cytomegalovirus-associated.

With 60 Vbeta and 13 Jbeta primers, the PCR was carried out. The protocol was immunoSEQ multiplex PCR, while the TCRdb copy is restricted to in-frame clones and leaves out a portion. Counted here are approximately 150,000 clones, approximately 80% occurring once; the ten biggest clones make up around 1.9%. About this clone itself: Its antigen is unidentified.

The CDR3 spans 19 residues. With 9 bases removed from V and 0 bases from J, the gap between germline ends came to 29 bases. Germline lookup yields CDR1 MRHNA and CDR2 SNTAGT. The chain carries TRBV6-4 and TRBJ1-1; possible D gene TRBD1, 5 bases. Sequencing was done on a sample of PBMCs. The receptor was isolated from a middle-aged man in good health and CMV-seronegative. The CDR3 loop reads CASKRGAWGTGGMNTEAFF. As DNA, the CDR3 is TGTGCCAGTAAAAGGGGAGCCTGGGGGACTGGAGGGATGAACACTGAAGCTTTCTTT.